Below are 10 T cell receptor beta chains sequenced from a single sample in a study of human T cells and chemical hapten exposure. TCRdb analysed the RACE reads with MiXCR anew, one entry per CDR3 protein. The sample comprises roughly 45,000 distinct CDR3 sequences, 9.3% of which are singletons, and around 4.3% rests with the top ten. The sample's time point: patch test 1, 2 weeks after DPC sensitization. Treatment given: therapeutic diphenylcyclopropenone sensitization with weekly scalp DPC. This material consisted of whole blood, taken in connection with sensitization to the hapten diphenylcyclopropenone (DPC). The receptors were gathered from a woman between 45 and 65 years old with alopecia areata. Some clones in this sample may be carry-over from other donors' samples.

This rearrangement joins TRBV29-1 to TRBJ2-6, with D perhaps TRBD2 (5 bases). The CDR3 contains 15 residues. CDR1 SQVTM and CDR2 ANQGSEA come from the germline V gene. Trimming pared 0 bases from V and 4 bases from J, leaving 10 bases between. The DNA for the CDR3 is TGCAGCGTTGAAGATCCGCGGGCCGGGGCCAACGTCCTGACTTTC. It codes for CSVEDPRAGANVLTF. The variable domain in full, with the rest retrieved from reference TRBV29-1 and TRBJ2-6, is SAVISQKPSRDICQRGTSLTIQCQVDSQVTMMFWYRQQPGQSLTLIATANQGSEATYESGFVIDKFPISRPNLTFSTLTVSNMSPEDSSIYLCSVEDPRAGANVLTFGAGSRLTVL.

This clonotype was recorded at least ten times. The chain has TRBV12-3 or TRBV12-4 and TRBJ1-2; the D gene is possibly TRBD1 (6 bases). V lost 1 base and J 3 bases, leaving 15 bases between the germline ends. The CDR3 has 16 amino acids. In nucleotides, the CDR3 is TGTGCCAGCAGTTTAGAGGTCGGGGGGGCCGACTATGGCTACACCTTC. It specifies CASSLEVGGADYGYTF.

This clonotype was picked up many times. This chain joins TRBV14 and TRBJ2-5; D might be TRBD2 (6 bases). The germline CDR1 and CDR2 sequences are SGHDN and FVKESK. This CDR3 is built from 16 residues. V lost 1 base and J lost 4, with 16 bases in between. This CDR3 is CASSQGRGAGRETQYF. The DNA of the CDR3 is TGTGCCAGCAGCCAAGGGCGCGGGGCTGGAAGAGAGACCCAGTACTTC. Supplemented by reference TRBV14 and TRBJ2-5, the full variable domain reads EAGVTQFPSHSVIEKGQTVTLRCDPISGHDNLYWYRRVMGKEIKFLLHFVKESKQDESGMPNNRFLAERTGGTYSTLKVQPAELEDSGVYFCASSQGRGAGRETQYFGPGTRLLVL.

Remarks on this clonotype: An end of the junction differs from the germline gene, which may be a read error. CDR3 protein: CAGSFGLTDSYEQYF. Written as DNA, the CDR3 is TGTGCCGGCAGTTTCGGACTCACCGACTCCTACGAGCAGTACTTC. The V gene is TRBV27, the J gene TRBJ2-7, with D perhaps TRBD2 (5 bases). Germline lookup yields CDR1 MNHEY and CDR2 SMNVEV (reference sequence). The CDR3 runs 15 residues.

This clonotype was observed at least ten times. The V call is TRBV6-5, the J call TRBJ2-2; D is uncertain. V lost 1 base and J 8 bases, leaving 2 bases between the germline ends. Germline assignment: CDR1 MNHEY and CDR2 SVGAGI. CDR3 size: 11 residues. CDR3 sequence (DNA): TGTGCCAGCAGTTACTTAGGGGAGCTGTTTTTT. Protein: CASSYLGELFF.

This clonotype was seen only a few times. The V gene is TRBV18, the J gene TRBJ2-5; D uncertain. The V gene's germline CDR1 is KGHSH and CDR2 LQKENI. The V gene lost 1 base and the J gene lost 4 bases, with 7 bases spanning the gap. There are 13 residues in the CDR3. Here the CDR3 reads CASSPLKPETQYF. CDR3 bases: TGTGCCAGCTCACCACTCAAACCAGAGACCCAGTACTTC.

There are many counts of this clonotype. The chain is built from TRBV29-1 and TRBJ2-5; a weak D match, TRBD2 (6 bases). V was pared by 3 bases and J by 5 bases, with 13 bases between. Germline CDR1 reads SQVTM; CDR2 reads ANQGSEA. The CDR3 has 13 amino acids. CDR3 DNA sequence: TGCAGCGTTGACTTCGGGAGCGCGGAGACCCAGTACTTC. Its translation is CSVDFGSAETQYF.

This clonotype has just a few counts. In nucleotides, the CDR3 is TGTGCCAGCGGGAGCCAAGGCAATCAGCCCCAGCATTTT. Translated, it gives CASGSQGNQPQHF. The chain combines TRBV7-2 with TRBJ1-5; D gene unclear. The V gene lost 8 bases and the J gene lost 2 bases, with 10 bases spanning the gap. The CDR3 is made up of 13 amino acids. Germline-derived CDR1 and CDR2 are SGHTA and FQGNSA.

This clonotype occurred many times. The V gene is TRBV14, the J gene TRBJ1-1; a weak D match, TRBD1 (6 bases). CDR3 size: 15 residues. V lost 0 bases, J lost 1 base, and 9 bases lay in between. Germline loops: CDR1 SGHDN, CDR2 FVKESK. The CDR3 region has the DNA TGTGCCAGCAGCCAAGAAGGACAGACGAACACTGAAGCTTTCTTT. Amino acids: CASSQEGQTNTEAFF.

This clonotype was counted a few times. This rearrangement joins TRBV7-9 to TRBJ2-1; D gene unclear. V lost 5 bases, J lost 1 base, and 18 bases lay in between. The CDR3 runs to 17 residues. Looked up from germline, CDR1 is SEHNR and CDR2 is FQNEAQ (reference sequence). DNA for the CDR3: TGTGCCAGCAGCCTCCCTGGAAGGGAAGGTTCCTACAATGAGCAGTTCTTC. Its translation: CASSLPGREGSYNEQFF.